These 21 T cell receptor beta chains were sequenced from one sample in a study of identical twins. TCRdb analysed the 5' RACE reads with MiXCR anew, one entry per CDR3 protein. The table lists 420,000 or so distinct CDR3 sequences, about 18% of them singletons. Material: naive T cells sorted from blood. These receptors all stem from a man in his fifties or sixties in good health.

This chain links TRBV28 with TRBJ1-2; D unclear. Trimming stripped 5 bases from V and 4 bases from J, with 17 bases between. This CDR3 spans 15 amino acids. Germline CDR1 MDHEN, CDR2 SYDVKM. Written as DNA, the CDR3 is TGTGCCAGCAGTCAAACCTTCCCCAGCGCCTATGGCTACACCTTC. It specifies CASSQTFPSAYGYTF.

A few counts support this clonotype. This chain links TRBV4-3 with TRBJ1-2, with D possibly TRBD1 on 6 matching bases. The CDR3 length is 15 residues. With 0 bases removed from V and 5 bases from J, the gap between germline ends came to 13 bases. The germline V gene encodes CDR1 LGHNA and CDR2 YSLEER. CDR3 protein: CASSQEGRGSYGYTF. DNA for the CDR3: TGCGCCAGCAGCCAAGAGGGCAGGGGTAGTTATGGCTACACCTTC.

This chain connects TRBV4-3 to TRBJ2-1, with D unclear. There are 15 residues in the CDR3. From germline, CDR1 is LGHNA and CDR2 YSLEER. The germline V and J ends were trimmed by 0 bases and 1 base, with 7 bases remaining between them. The DNA of the CDR3 is TGCGCCAGCAGCCAAGATGGGGTATCCTACAATGAGCAGTTCTTC. Translating it yields CASSQDGVSYNEQFF.

The chain combines TRBV5-1 with TRBJ2-3, with unresolved D. This CDR3 contains 16 residues. Trimming left V 3 bases short and J 3 bases short, with 17 bases between. CDR1 and CDR2 (germline): SGHRS, YFSETQ. The CDR3 sequence is CASSSDPTPVTDTQYF. Here the CDR3 DNA reads TGCGCCAGCAGCTCGGACCCAACGCCCGTAACAGATACGCAGTATTTT.

Only a few counts were recorded for this clonotype. Since a much larger clone is just one base distant, this may be a read error. The chain is built from TRBV6-5 and TRBJ2-7; TRBD2 might be the D (5 bases). CDR1 MNHEY and CDR2 SVGAGI come from the germline V gene. The germline V and J ends were trimmed by 0 bases and 5 bases, with 8 bases remaining between them. CDR3 size: 13 residues. The CDR3 DNA follows: TGTGCCAGCAGTTACTCGAACGGGAACGAGCAGTACTTC. This gives the protein CASSYSNGNEQYF.

This sequence joins TRBV28 and TRBJ2-2; D is unresolved. Germline CDR1 MDHEN, CDR2 SYDVKM. This CDR3 is 17 amino acids long. Trimming left V 5 bases short and J 2 bases short, with 18 bases between. CDR3 loop: CASSPPWLNENTGELFF. CDR3 DNA sequence: TGTGCCAGCAGTCCCCCCTGGCTCAACGAAAACACCGGGGAGCTGTTTTTT. Filled out from reference TRBV28 and TRBJ2-2, the complete variable domain reads DVKVTQSSRYLVKRTGEKVFLECVQDMDHENMFWYRQDPGLGLRLIYFSYDVKMKEKGDIPEGYSVSREKKERFSLILESASTNQTSMYLCASSPPWLNENTGELFFGEGSRLTVL.

This clonotype was found a few times. The gene calls are TRBV5-6 and TRBJ1-6; unclear D gene. Trimming left V 7 bases short and J 8 bases short, with 13 bases between. Germline CDR1 SGHDT, CDR2 YYEEEE. This CDR3 is 13 amino acids long. This CDR3 reads CASSEGFYSPLHF. The CDR3 region has the DNA TGTGCCAGCTCGGAGGGCTTCTATTCACCCCTCCACTTT.

The chain couples TRBV5-1 to TRBJ1-4; D gene unclear. The V and J ends lost 4 bases and 12 bases respectively, with 16 bases between them. The CDR3 is 13 amino acids. From germline, CDR1 is SGHRS and CDR2 YFSETQ. CDR3 loop: CASSKDGPIELFF. CDR3 nucleotides: TGCGCCAGCAGCAAGGACGGCCCCATAGAACTGTTTTTT. The whole variable domain, filled in from reference TRBV5-1 and TRBJ1-4, reads KAGVTQTPRYLIKTRGQQVTLSCSPISGHRSVSWYQQTPGQGLQFLFEYFSETQRNKGNFPGRFSGRQFSNSRSEMNVSTLELGDSALYLCASSKDGPIELFFGSGTQLSVL.

This clonotype was seen repeatedly, ten times or more. This sequence joins TRBV18 and TRBJ1-2; TRBD1 is a possible D gene (5 bases). V was clipped by 6 bases and J by 0 bases, with 17 bases between them. CDR3 size: 16 residues. Germline lookup yields CDR1 KGHSH and CDR2 LQKENI. CDR3 sequence reads: CASSTVDRSPNYGYTF. In DNA form, the CDR3 reads TGTGCCAGCTCGACAGTCGACAGAAGTCCTAACTATGGCTACACCTTC.

In its sample, this clonotype was seen a few times. This rearrangement joins TRBV4-3 to TRBJ1-2; D gene uncertain. V lost 3 bases and J lost 2, with 10 bases in between. The length of the CDR3 is 14 residues. Germline V lookup: CDR1 LGHNA, CDR2 YSLEER. The CDR3 is CASSQFGTNYGYTF. CDR3 nucleotide sequence: TGCGCCAGCAGCCAGTTTGGTACAAACTATGGCTACACCTTC.

In its sample, this clonotype was seen many times. V usage is TRBV5-1 and J usage is TRBJ2-7; tentative D call: TRBD2 (5 bases). This CDR3 spans 13 amino acids. In germline, CDR1 is SGHRS, CDR2 YFSETQ. V lost 2 bases and J 4 bases, leaving 10 bases between the germline ends. CDR3 sequence reads: CASSFGVAYEQYF. Here the CDR3 DNA reads TGCGCCAGCAGCTTCGGGGTTGCGTACGAGCAGTACTTC.

This clonotype was counted a few times. The V call is TRBV20-1, the J call TRBJ2-3; TRBD2 matches 8 bases. The CDR3 has 13 residues. V lost 6 bases and J lost 5; bases outside the gene matches: 7. Germline CDR1 DFQATT, CDR2 SNEGSKA (reference sequence). CDR3 bases: TGCAGTGCAACCGGGACTAGATTAGATACGCAGTATTTT. Translation gives CSATGTRLDTQYF.

The chain has TRBV6-2 or TRBV6-3 and TRBJ2-7, with TRBD1 matching 7 bases. The CDR3 runs to 12 residues. Germline assignment: CDR1 MNHEY and CDR2 SVGEGT. The trim removed 10 bases at V and 8 bases at J, leaving 11 bases unmatched. As DNA, the CDR3 is TGTGCCACGAACCCCGGGGACAGAAAGCAGTACTTC. Translated, it gives CATNPGDRKQYF.

There are a few counts of this clonotype. V and J are TRBV5-1 and TRBJ1-5; D unresolved. CDR3 length: 16 residues. CDR1 is SGHRS and CDR2 is YFSETQ in the germline V gene. V was clipped by 3 bases and J by 2 bases, with 15 bases between them. The CDR3 protein is CASSCRPRVCNQPQHF. DNA of the CDR3: TGCGCCAGCAGCTGCCGGCCGAGGGTTTGCAATCAGCCCCAGCATTTT.

The chain employs TRBV4-2 and TRBJ2-1, with TRBD2 matching over 9 bases. The CDR3 has 16 residues. Germline loops: CDR1 LGHNA, CDR2 YNFKEQ. With 4 bases clipped from V and 7 bases from J, the junction kept 11 bases outside the gene matches. The CDR3 DNA is TGTGCCAGCAGCCCCTCTATGCGGGGGGGGGCAAATGAGCAGTTCTTC. This encodes CASSPSMRGGANEQFF.

CDR3 region: CSARAGTNNYNEQFF. The CDR3 nucleotides read TGCAGTGCCCGGGCGGGGACCAATAATTACAATGAGCAGTTCTTC. The chain has TRBV20-1 and TRBJ2-1, with D tentatively TRBD2 (6 bases). The CDR3 has 15 amino acids. Germline-derived CDR1 and CDR2 are DFQATT and SNEGSKA (reference sequence). Trimming pared 6 bases from V and 4 bases from J, leaving 19 bases between.

The rearrangement uses TRBV30 and TRBJ2-7; 8 nucleotides agree with TRBD1. Germline CDR1 and CDR2: GTSNPN and SVGIG (reference sequence). V shed 2 bases and J 0 bases; nucleotides not matched to a gene: 6. This CDR3 has 15 residues. CDR3 in DNA: TGTGCCTGGAGTACACAGGACAGGGACTCCTACGAGCAGTACTTC. Translating it yields CAWSTQDRDSYEQYF.

This clonotype appeared a few times. This chain links TRBV15 with TRBJ2-3; D possibly matches TRBD1 or TRBD2 (5 bases each). This CDR3 has 20 amino acids. Per germline, CDR1 LNHNV and CDR2 YYDKDF (reference sequence). Trimming shortened V by 8 bases and J by 0 bases, and 30 bases separated the two germline ends. CDR3 in DNA: TGTGCCACCGGAGAGGGATATGCCTTGGGGACGATTGCTAGCACAGATACGCAGTATTTT. It codes for CATGEGYALGTIASTDTQYF.

The V call is TRBV5-5, the J call TRBJ1-2, with unresolved D. Germline CDR1 and CDR2: SGHKS and YYEKEE (reference sequence). Trimming stripped 0 bases from V and 2 bases from J, with 8 bases between. CDR3 length: 14 residues. The CDR3 nucleotides read TGTGCCAGCAGCTTGGGGATCTCCAACTATGGCTACACCTTC. This encodes CASSLGISNYGYTF.

V usage is TRBV21-1 and J usage is TRBJ2-3; TRBD2 reflects the table's D call only, with no check against the DNA. TRBV21-1 constitutes a pseudogene. This CDR3 region has 17 residues. CDR3 nucleotides: TGTGCCAGCCCCAAACGGGGTAGCGGGGCCCGCACAGATACGCAGTATTTT. Its translation: CASPKRGSGARTDTQYF.

This clonotype was observed many times. The rearrangement joins TRBV27 to TRBJ2-7; TRBD1 agrees at 12 bases. Germline V gene sequence: CDR1 MNHEY, CDR2 SMNVEV (reference sequence). The CDR3 is made up of 15 amino acids. Unmatched junction bases numbered 1, after V lost 2 bases and J lost 2 bases. CDR3 in amino acids: CASSLGDRGPYEQYF. CDR3 nucleotide sequence: TGTGCCAGCAGTTTAGGGGACAGGGGGCCCTACGAGCAGTACTTC.